The clone carrying this T cell receptor beta chain appeared many times. TCR libraries were built in bulk with a published protocol and specific TCR primers. One entry per CDR3 protein, called by TCRdb with MiXCR from the PCR reads. Among roughly 90,000 distinct CDR3 sequences listed, around 25% were seen once. These data originate in a study of molecular identifiers for immune sequencing clone quantification. Looked up from germline, CDR1 is MNHNS and CDR2 is SASEGT. This CDR3 comprises 12 residues. The V and J ends lost 7 bases and 4 bases, in that order; junction bases with no gene match: 2. A CD8+CD4-CCR7+CD45RA+ gate was used to sort naive CD8 T cells.

The sequence derives from a human donor in good health. Some libraries in this study had Jurkat cell RNA spiked in. Sample: naive CD8+ T cells from blood, with Jurkat cell RNA spiked in. As to subset: FACS-sorted CD8+CD4-CCR7+CD45RA+ naive T cells. The rearrangement joins TRBV6-1 to TRBJ1-2; 8 bases are a match to TRBD1. The DNA for the CDR3 is TGTGCCAGCAAAACAGGGGGCTATGGCTACACCTTC. As protein: CASKTGGYGYTF.